Sequencing of this T cell receptor (beta chain) was carried out in a study of shared clonotypes between healthy human individuals. About this clone: The antigen is undetermined.

This CDR3 contains 13 residues. Trimming shortened V by 3 bases and J by 10 bases, and 16 bases separated the two germline ends. Germline values: CDR1 GTSNPN, CDR2 SVGIG (reference sequence). Findings of the study overall: Estimated richness was generally greater in naive than memory subsets.

Assay used: immunoSEQ multiplex PCR; TCRdb lists only in-frame clones, some missing. The table includes roughly 2,300,000 clones, around 90% detected once. The sequenced sample was naive CD4+ T cells from PBMCs. The sample's subset: CD45RA+ positively selected. The V gene is TRBV30, the J gene TRBJ1-5, with D maybe TRBD1 (6 bases). The sequence came from a man aged 18-30 years in good health. Some clones in this sample may be carry-over from other donors' samples. CDR3 nucleotide sequence: TGTGCCTGGAGCTTCGAGGAGGGGGAACCCCAGCATTTT. Amino acid sequence: CAWSFEEGEPQHF.